The rows below give T cell receptor beta chains drawn from one sample of a study of identical twins. MiXCR, applied by TCRdb to the 5' RACE reads, yields one record per CDR3 protein. The sample consists of 650,000 to 750,000 distinct CDR3 sequences, approximately 21% of them appearing once. These sequences were also reported in another study, on T cells expressing NK-cell markers.

The sample was PBMCs. These TCRs come from a woman between 18 and 29 years old in good health. Both conserved end residues are part of each CDR3. Clone size appears in some rows only: once, few, many, or a class for an expanded clone.

>TRBV12-3/TRBV12-4|NA|TRBJ2-1
CASSFSATRTRREFF
>TRBV6-2/TRBV6-3|few|TRBJ2-3
CASSTQFVTSGGASTDTQYF
>TRBV12-3/TRBV12-4|few|TRBJ1-2
CASSRTGWGYTF
>TRBV15|NA|TRBJ2-1
CAILSGAGNEQFF
>TRBV5-6|few|TRBJ2-5
CASSLRLGTIQETQYF
>TRBV20-1|NA|TRBJ2-3
CSALSESADTQYF
>TRBV5-1|few|TRBJ1-1
CASSLGRALNTEAFF
>TRBV18|many|TRBJ2-3
CASSNNGRDTQYF
>TRBV20-1|many|TRBJ2-1
CSASPLQGNNEQFF
>TRBV9|few|TRBJ2-3
CASSGYRTITPSSTDTQYF
>TRBV5-5|NA|TRBJ2-3
CASSFWQLTDTQYF
>TRBV20-1|few|TRBJ1-1
CSAREVLGVNTEAFF
>TRBV7-2|NA|TRBJ1-5
CASSLGVGRGNQPQHF
>TRBV29-1|NA|TRBJ2-7
CSVSREGHEQYF
>TRBV7-2|few|TRBJ2-3
CASTLRTEGTQYF
>TRBV12-3/TRBV12-4|NA|TRBJ2-7
CASSYSGKGYEQYF
>TRBV14|NA|TRBJ2-1
CASSLIPSEQFF
>TRBV6-1|many|TRBJ1-3
CASTPWDRSGNTIYF
>TRBV6-5|few|TRBJ2-1
CASSYWSGSAYNEQFF
>TRBV12-3/TRBV12-4|NA|TRBJ2-1
CASRGQGANNEQFF
>TRBV12-2|once|TRBJ2-1
CASRLFFGRAYNEQFF
>TRBV20-1|NA|TRBJ2-5
CSAREWRGQETQYF
>TRBV5-6|NA|TRBJ2-1
CASSLGGQGSEQFF
>TRBV19|NA|TRBJ1-1
CASSITLVGTEAFF
>TRBV7-2|few|TRBJ2-6
CASSPSGAASGANVLTF
>TRBV6-2/TRBV6-3|NA|TRBJ2-5
CASSPGLARWGQETQYF
>TRBV12-3/TRBV12-4|NA|TRBJ2-5
CASSGARGARETQYF
>TRBV7-2|NA|TRBJ2-3
CASSSSGISDTQYF
>TRBV6-6|NA|TRBJ1-1
CASSPMLRDGAFF
>TRBV29-1|many|TRBJ2-1
CSVEARQGEQFF
>TRBV4-3|few|TRBJ2-4
CASSQQTSGRAGSKNIQYF
>TRBV11-2|NA|TRBJ2-5
CASSRRSAGSQETQYF
>TRBV12-3/TRBV12-4|few|TRBJ1-1
CASSLKSFGAFF
>TRBV27|many|TRBJ2-2
CATSMTGGELFF
>TRBV5-1|many|TRBJ1-4
CASSPGGHTNEKLFF
>TRBV6-2/TRBV6-3|NA|TRBJ2-3
CASRTRGTDTQYF
>TRBV5-1|NA|TRBJ2-1
CASSFLDNSYNEQFF
>TRBV7-9|many|TRBJ1-1
CASSPRTGRWDTEAFF
>TRBV6-8|NA|TRBJ2-1
CASSSVSFSRGNNEQFF
>TRBV7-6|NA|TRBJ2-5
CASSFRQKEETQYF
>TRBV4-3|few|TRBJ2-3
CASSSHVAGGDTQYF
>TRBV12-3/TRBV12-4|NA|TRBJ2-1
CASSLVGLRGRGYNEQFF
>TRBV27|NA|TRBJ1-3
CASSLLGGLAGNTIYF
>TRBV20-1|NA|TRBJ1-2
CSAWTPNRANYGYTF
>TRBV9|few|TRBJ2-5
CASSVDPGRETQYF